Listed below are T cell receptor beta chains from one sample, sequenced in a study of blood T cells in healthy people across ages. TCRdb called the 5' RACE reads again in MiXCR, with one record for every CDR3 protein. The table lists almost 800,000 distinct CDR3 sequences, roughly 64% of them singletons. Sequencing was done on a sample of blood. All receptors come from a man aged 25 to 40 in good health. The CDR3 runs from the conserved cysteine through the conserved F or W. A D gene is named only where the DNA matches it firmly. Clone size appears in some rows only: once, few, many, or a class for an expanded clone.

v_call	clone_size	j_call	d_call	cdr3_aa
TRBV5-1	NA	TRBJ2-2	TRBD2	CASSPSVAGETGELFF
TRBV21-1	NA	TRBJ2-1	NA	CASSKGLERDNSYNEQFF
TRBV11-1	few	TRBJ2-1	NA	CASSSSDQTIYNEQFF
TRBV7-2	NA	TRBJ2-1	TRBD1	CASRTPGQGYNEQFF
TRBV20-1	NA	TRBJ2-5	NA	CSAKRGEGETQYF
TRBV20-1	NA	TRBJ2-6	NA	CSAHGSGANVLTF
TRBV7-6	once	TRBJ2-7	NA	CASSPTRGTTYEQYF
TRBV12-3/TRBV12-4	NA	TRBJ2-7	NA	CASRPQVGRSEQYF
TRBV6-6	NA	TRBJ1-2	NA	CASSGDRLYGYTF
TRBV20-1	few	TRBJ1-2	NA	CSAKRWGRGYGYTF
TRBV2	many	TRBJ2-5	NA	CASIYQETQYF
TRBV2	NA	TRBJ1-1	NA	CASTRRGSLGTEAFF
TRBV4-3	NA	TRBJ2-7	TRBD1	CASSQEDRAGEQYF
TRBV12-3/TRBV12-4	NA	TRBJ2-5	NA	CALPIRHQETQYF
TRBV28	few	TRBJ1-5	NA	CASSFNQPQHF
TRBV4-1	NA	TRBJ1-2	NA	CASSQEEGDGYTF
TRBV6-5	few	TRBJ2-7	NA	CASSYTESSYEQYF
TRBV27	NA	TRBJ2-5	TRBD2	CASSLGRTSGLIGYQETQYF